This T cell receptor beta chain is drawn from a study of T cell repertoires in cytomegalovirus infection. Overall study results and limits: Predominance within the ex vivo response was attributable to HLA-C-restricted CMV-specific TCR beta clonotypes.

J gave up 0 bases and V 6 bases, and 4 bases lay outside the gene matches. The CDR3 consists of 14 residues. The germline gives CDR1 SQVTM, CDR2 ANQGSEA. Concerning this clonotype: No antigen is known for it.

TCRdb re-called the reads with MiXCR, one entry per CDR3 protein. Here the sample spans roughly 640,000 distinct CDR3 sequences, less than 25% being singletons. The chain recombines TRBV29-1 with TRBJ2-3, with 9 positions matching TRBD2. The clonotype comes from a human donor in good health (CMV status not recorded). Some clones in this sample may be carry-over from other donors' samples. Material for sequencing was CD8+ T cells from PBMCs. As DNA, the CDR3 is TGCAGCGTCTTAAGCGGGGGGAGCACAGATACGCAGTATTTT. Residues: CSVLSGGSTDTQYF.